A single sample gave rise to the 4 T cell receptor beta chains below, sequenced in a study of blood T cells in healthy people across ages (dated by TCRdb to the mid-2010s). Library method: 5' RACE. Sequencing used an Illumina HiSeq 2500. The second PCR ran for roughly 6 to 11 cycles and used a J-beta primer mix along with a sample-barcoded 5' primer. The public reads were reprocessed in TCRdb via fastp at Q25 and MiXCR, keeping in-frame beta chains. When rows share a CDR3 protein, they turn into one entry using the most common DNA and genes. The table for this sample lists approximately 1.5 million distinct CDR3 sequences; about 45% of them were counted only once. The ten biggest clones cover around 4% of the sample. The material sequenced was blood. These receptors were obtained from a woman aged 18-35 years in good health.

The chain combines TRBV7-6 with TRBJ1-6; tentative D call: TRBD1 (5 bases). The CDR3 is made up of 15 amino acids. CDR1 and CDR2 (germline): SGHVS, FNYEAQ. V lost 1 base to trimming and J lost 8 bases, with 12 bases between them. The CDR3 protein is CASSLDGGRDSPLHF. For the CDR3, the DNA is TGTGCCAGCAGCTTAGATGGGGGAAGAGATTCACCCCTCCACTTT.

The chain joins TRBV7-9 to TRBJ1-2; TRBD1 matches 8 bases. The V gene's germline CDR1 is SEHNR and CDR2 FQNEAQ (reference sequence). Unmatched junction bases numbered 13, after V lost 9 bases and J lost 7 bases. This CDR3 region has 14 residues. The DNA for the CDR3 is TGTGCCAGTAGCGGCGACAGGGGAAAGTCTGGCTACACCTTC. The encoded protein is CASSGDRGKSGYTF.

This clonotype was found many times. DNA for the CDR3: TGTGCCAGCACCTTCGACAGGGGTAGAACTGAAGCTTTCTTT. Translating gives CASTFDRGRTEAFF. The chain uses TRBV6-2 or TRBV6-3 and TRBJ1-1; 8 positions match TRBD1. This CDR3 has 14 amino acids. Trimming took 7 bases from V and 5 from J; bases not matched to a gene: 9. Per the germline V gene, CDR1 is MNHEY and CDR2 is SVGEGT.

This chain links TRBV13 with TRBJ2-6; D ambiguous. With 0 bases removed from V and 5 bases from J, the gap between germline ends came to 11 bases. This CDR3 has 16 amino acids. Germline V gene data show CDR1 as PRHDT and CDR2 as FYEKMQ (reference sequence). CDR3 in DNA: TGTGCCAGCAGCTTAGGCCGCCGGGTCAGGGCCAACGTCCTGACTTTC. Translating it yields CASSLGRRVRANVLTF.